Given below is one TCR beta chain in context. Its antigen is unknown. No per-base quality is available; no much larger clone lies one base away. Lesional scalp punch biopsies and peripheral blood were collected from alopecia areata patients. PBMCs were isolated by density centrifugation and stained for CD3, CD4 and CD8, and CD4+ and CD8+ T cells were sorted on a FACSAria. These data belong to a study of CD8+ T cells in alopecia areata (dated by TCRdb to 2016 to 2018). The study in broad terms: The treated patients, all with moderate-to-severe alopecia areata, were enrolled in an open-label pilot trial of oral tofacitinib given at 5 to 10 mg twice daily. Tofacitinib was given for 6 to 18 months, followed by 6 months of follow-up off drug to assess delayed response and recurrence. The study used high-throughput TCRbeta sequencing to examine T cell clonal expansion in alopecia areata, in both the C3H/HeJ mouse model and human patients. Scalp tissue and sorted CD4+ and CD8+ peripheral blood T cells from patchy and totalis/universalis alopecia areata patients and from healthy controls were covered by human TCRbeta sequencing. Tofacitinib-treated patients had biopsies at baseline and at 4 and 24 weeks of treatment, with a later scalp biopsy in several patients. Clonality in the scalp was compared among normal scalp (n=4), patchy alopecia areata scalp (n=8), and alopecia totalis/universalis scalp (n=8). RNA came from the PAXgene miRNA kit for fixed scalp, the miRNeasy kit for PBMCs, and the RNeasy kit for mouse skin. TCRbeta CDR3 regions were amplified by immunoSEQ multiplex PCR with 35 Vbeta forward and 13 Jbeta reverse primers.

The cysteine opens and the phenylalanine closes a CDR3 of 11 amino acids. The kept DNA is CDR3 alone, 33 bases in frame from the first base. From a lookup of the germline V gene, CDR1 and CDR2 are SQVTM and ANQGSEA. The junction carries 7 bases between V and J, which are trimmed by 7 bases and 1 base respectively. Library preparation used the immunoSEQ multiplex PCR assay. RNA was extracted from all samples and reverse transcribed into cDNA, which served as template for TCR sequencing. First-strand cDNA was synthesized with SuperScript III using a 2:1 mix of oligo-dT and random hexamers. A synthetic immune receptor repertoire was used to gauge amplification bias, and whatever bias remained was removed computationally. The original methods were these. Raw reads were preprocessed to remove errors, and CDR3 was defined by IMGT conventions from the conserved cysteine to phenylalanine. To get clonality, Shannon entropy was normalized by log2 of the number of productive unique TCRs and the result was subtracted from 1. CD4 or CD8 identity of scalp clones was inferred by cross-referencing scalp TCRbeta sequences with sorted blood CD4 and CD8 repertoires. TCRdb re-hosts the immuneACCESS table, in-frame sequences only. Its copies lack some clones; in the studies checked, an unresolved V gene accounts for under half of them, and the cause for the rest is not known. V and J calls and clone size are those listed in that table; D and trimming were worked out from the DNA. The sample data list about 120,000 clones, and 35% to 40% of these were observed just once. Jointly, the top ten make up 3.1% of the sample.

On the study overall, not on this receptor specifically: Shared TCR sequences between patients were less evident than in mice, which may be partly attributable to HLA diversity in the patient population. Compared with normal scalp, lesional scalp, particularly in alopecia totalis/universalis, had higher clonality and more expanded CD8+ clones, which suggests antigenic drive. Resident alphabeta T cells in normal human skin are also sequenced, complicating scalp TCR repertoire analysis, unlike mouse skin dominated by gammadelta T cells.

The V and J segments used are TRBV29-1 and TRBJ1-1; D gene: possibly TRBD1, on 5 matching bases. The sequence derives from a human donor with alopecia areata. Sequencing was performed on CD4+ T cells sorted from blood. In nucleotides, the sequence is TGCAGCGCAGGACAGAACACTGAAGCTTTCTTT. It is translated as CSAGQNTEAFF. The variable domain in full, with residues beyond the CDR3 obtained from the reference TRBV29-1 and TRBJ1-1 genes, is SAVISQKPSRDICQRGTSLTIQCQVDSQVTMMFWYRQQPGQSLTLIATANQGSEATYESGFVIDKFPISRPNLTFSTLTVSNMSPEDSSIYLCSAGQNTEAFFGQGTRLTVV.